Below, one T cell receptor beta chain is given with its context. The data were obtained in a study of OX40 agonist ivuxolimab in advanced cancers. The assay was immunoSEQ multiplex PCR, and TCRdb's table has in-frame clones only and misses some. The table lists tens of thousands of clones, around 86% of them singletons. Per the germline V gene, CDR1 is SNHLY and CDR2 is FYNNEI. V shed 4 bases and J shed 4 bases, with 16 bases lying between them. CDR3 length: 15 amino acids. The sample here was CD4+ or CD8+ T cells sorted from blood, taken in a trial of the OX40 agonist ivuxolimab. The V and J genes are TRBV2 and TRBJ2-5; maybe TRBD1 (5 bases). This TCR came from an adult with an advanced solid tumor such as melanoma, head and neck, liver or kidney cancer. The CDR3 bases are TGTGCCAGCAGTGGCCTGGTGGGGCCCCTAGAGACCCAGTACTTC. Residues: CASSGLVGPLETQYF. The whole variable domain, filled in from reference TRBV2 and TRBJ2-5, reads EPEVTQTPSHQVTQMGQEVILRCVPISNHLYFYWYRQILGQKVEFLVSFYNNEISEKSEIFDDQFSVERPDGSNFTLKIRSTKLEDSAMYFCASSGLVGPLETQYFGPGTRLLVL.